This T cell receptor beta chain comes out of a study of T cell responses to AZD1222 COVID-19 vaccine. Using immunoSEQ multiplex PCR, the repertoire was profiled, and TCRdb retains in-frame clones only, with some absent. The repertoire holds 90,000 to 100,000 clones, with 70% to 90% as singletons. Worth noting for this clone: Its antigen remains unidentified.

CDR3 length: 14 amino acids. Germline assignment: CDR1 SNHLY and CDR2 FYNNEI. V shed 7 bases and J 5 bases; nucleotides not matched to a gene: 7. General study results and limits: Recipients of two AZD1222 doses showed rising Spike-specific TCR breadth and depth.

V usage is TRBV2 and J usage is TRBJ2-5; TRBD2 agrees at 10 bases. The specimen was peripheral blood, collected on day 0 of AZD1222 vaccination. This receptor was identified in an adult in good health. The CDR3 sequence: CASTQREGRETQYF. In DNA, the CDR3 is TGTGCCAGCACCCAGCGGGAGGGCCGGGAGACCCAGTACTTC.